Listed below are T cell receptor beta chains from one sample, sequenced in a study of blood T cell repertoires in COVID-19. The table came from immunoSEQ multiplex PCR; TCRdb's copy has only in-frame clones and leaves some out. The data show approximately 220,000 clones, about 80% seen once. Sequenced input: peripheral blood. These receptors were collected from a woman in her twenties or thirties who had recovered from COVID-19. CDR3s include the opening cysteine and the closing phenylalanine or tryptophan. The order of the fields is clone size, V gene, CDR3 protein. Clone size is not always given. Where it is, it says once, few, many or a class for expanded clones.

once | TRBV9 | CASSGTSGRAEGRTDTQYF
- | TRBV15 | CAIEGHLNTEAFF
- | TRBV10-2 | CASSASGQGLASGYGYTF
- | TRBV7-2 | CASSLNSGPTDTQYF
- | TRBV5-4 | CASSPGGLAGGTEAFF
- | TRBV15 | CATSGGQGVDEQYF
- | TRBV28 | CASSGRETQYF
- | TRBV28 | CASSLNRPGAFF
- | TRBV5-1 | CASSLRAGDTGELFF
- | TRBV15 | CATSRESFNEKLFF
- | TRBV5-1 | CASSVLLGRTGELFF
- | TRBV7-3 | CASSWTSDNPTYNEQFF
- | TRBV3-1/TRBV3-2 | CASSRPSGEQFF
- | TRBV24-1 | CATSESGRGGTDTQYF
- | TRBV3-1/TRBV3-2 | CASSPSGRGPQHF
- | TRBV12-3/TRBV12-4 | CASSSTGFYGYTF
once | TRBV5-6 | CASSLEAGPQHF
- | TRBV19 | CASSFGQGGYEQYF
- | TRBV18 | CASSPPGTVYEQYF
- | TRBV5-1 | CASSPSSVYGNTIYF
- | TRBV27 | CASSQTGDRGGAFF
- | TRBV7-8 | CASSLRDRGPYGYTF
- | TRBV16 | CASSQSVGGPLEGYTF
- | TRBV5-1 | CASSLLRGNTEAFF
few | TRBV28 | CASSPHGAGTGELFF
- | TRBV5-1 | CASSSLATTQYF